Described below is a single TCR beta chain sequence and its context. The antigen remains unidentified. This entry is derived from a study of regulatory T cells in long-lasting Graves disease. The V gene's germline CDR1 is MNHNS and CDR2 SASEGT. Trimming removed 5 bases from V and 8 bases from J, with 12 bases in between. The CDR3 spans 13 residues. As for time point: newly diagnosed GD, antithyroid drugs for less than 3 months. PBMC RNA served as the TCR library source. Arm-PCR of CDR3 regions and iRepertoire HTBI primers were used to build TCR beta libraries. TCRdb ran MiXCR on the multiplex PCR reads and lists one entry per CDR3 protein. The table has approximately 360,000 distinct CDR3 sequences, over 9.5% seen once; the top ten hold approximately 17%. Regarding the study as a whole: The study found TRBV28, TRBJ1-2 and TRBJ2-5 favored in persistent disease.

The same sample was also studied in work on T cells in Graves' hyperthyroidism and ophthalmopathy. From that second work: The study left out patients who had uncontrolled infection, other autoimmune disease, pregnancy or lactation.

Sequences were derived from peripheral blood mononuclear cells (PBMCs), sampled at new diagnosis, from a patient treated with antithyroid drugs. The chain recombines TRBV6-1 with TRBJ1-4; no clear D. This sequence was found in a woman younger than 30 with Graves disease. This chain's CDR3 is CASSNMAREKLFF. CDR3 coding DNA: TGTGCCAGCAGTAACATGGCGAGAGAAAAACTGTTTTTT.